These 24 T cell receptor beta chains were all obtained from the same sample, sequenced in a study of post-analysis software for immune sequencing data. Researchers reported that TCR beta cDNA libraries carried unique molecular identifiers. TCRdb called the PCR reads again in MiXCR, with one record for every CDR3 protein. This sample has 700,000 to 800,000 distinct CDR3 sequences, with roughly 30% found just once. The antigens these receptors bind are not known. General study findings and limits: When patients were compared with controls, a handful of TRBV segments were more frequent, TRBV5-6, TRBV5-1 and TRBV20-1 among them.

The specimen sequenced was blood. All receptors derive from a girl aged 10-17 years with multiple sclerosis.

The J gene is TRBJ2-5, the V gene TRBV7-9; D unclear. Germline lookup yields CDR1 SEHNR and CDR2 FQNEAQ (reference sequence). The CDR3 length is 13 residues. V gave up 6 bases and J gave up 5 bases, with 13 bases separating them. The CDR3 DNA reads TGTGCCAGCAGTCGCCCGTCCGGGGAGACCCAGTACTTC. Translating it yields CASSRPSGETQYF.

This clonotype was detected only a few times. The chain uses TRBV28 and TRBJ2-7; D could derive from TRBD1 or TRBD2 (6 bases each). From germline, CDR1 is MDHEN and CDR2 SYDVKM. This CDR3 comprises 16 residues. The germline V and J ends were trimmed by 6 bases and 2 bases, with 20 bases remaining between them. The CDR3 spells CASSPFNGGPTYEQYF. CDR3 DNA sequence: TGTGCCAGCAGCCCGTTTAATGGGGGGCCTACCTACGAGCAGTACTTC.

This clonotype was seen a few times. The chain's CDR3 is CASSTTVGQGGYEQYF. The CDR3 DNA reads as TGTGCCAGCAGCACTACCGTGGGACAGGGGGGCTACGAGCAGTACTTC. The chain recombines TRBV7-9 with TRBJ2-7; TRBD1 aligns across 11 bases. The CDR3 runs to 16 residues. From germline, CDR1 is SEHNR and CDR2 FQNEAQ (reference sequence). Trimming removed 5 bases from V and 3 bases from J; junction bases left unmatched: 9.

This clonotype was picked up a small number of times. The chain has TRBV12-3 or TRBV12-4 and TRBJ2-1; 10 bases match TRBD2. Unmatched junction bases numbered 12, after V lost 6 bases and J lost 7 bases. The CDR3 totals 16 residues. The chain's CDR3 is CASSPGSGGASNEQFF. CDR3 coding DNA: TGTGCCAGCAGCCCCGGAAGCGGGGGGGCATCGAATGAGCAGTTCTTC.

Many counts were recorded for this clonotype. This chain links TRBV20-1 with TRBJ2-7; 7 nucleotides line up with TRBD1. This CDR3 region has 13 residues. With V trimmed by 3 bases and J by 6 bases, 8 bases remained unmatched. Germline V gives CDR1 DFQATT, CDR2 SNEGSKA (reference sequence). CDR3 sequence reads: CSASRQGLGEQYF. The CDR3 DNA reads TGCAGTGCTAGTAGACAGGGTCTAGGCGAGCAGTACTTC.

The V gene is TRBV7-8, the J gene TRBJ2-3; D possibly matches TRBD1 or TRBD2 (5 bases each). V lost 3 bases, J lost 4 bases, and 23 bases lay in between. The CDR3 has 18 residues. CDR1 is SGHVS and CDR2 is FQNEAQ in the germline V gene. CDR3 sequence reads: CASSFRPAVRGEADTQYF. The CDR3 DNA follows: TGTGCCAGCAGCTTCCGCCCCGCCGTGAGGGGCGAGGCAGATACGCAGTATTTT. Using reference TRBV7-8 and TRBJ2-3 for the parts outside the CDR3, the full variable domain is GAGVSQSPRYKVAKRGQDVALRCDPISGHVSLFWYQQALGQGPEFLTYFQNEAQLDKSGLPSDRFFAERPEGSVSTLKIQRTQQEDSAVYLCASSFRPAVRGEADTQYFGPGTRLTVL.

This clonotype was counted between two and nine times. The chain links TRBV28 to TRBJ1-5; 8 bases map to TRBD1. Unmatched junction bases numbered 9, after V lost 6 bases and J lost 2 bases. Looked up from germline, CDR1 is MDHEN and CDR2 is SYDVKM. This CDR3 contains 16 residues. The CDR3 is CASRQTGALGNQPQHF. The CDR3 DNA follows: TGTGCCAGCAGACAGACAGGGGCTCTGGGCAATCAGCCCCAGCATTTT.

The gene calls are TRBV20-1 and TRBJ1-5; D is uncertain. With 0 bases removed from V and 2 bases from J, the gap between germline ends came to 5 bases. Germline V lookup: CDR1 DFQATT, CDR2 SNEGSKA (reference sequence). The length of the CDR3 is 13 residues. CDR3 sequence: CSAREKGNQPQHF. CDR3 sequence (DNA): TGCAGTGCTAGAGAAAAGGGCAATCAGCCCCAGCATTTT.

The chain combines TRBV10-3 with TRBJ2-1, with D unclear. The CDR3 is 17 residues long. The germline V gene has CDR1 ENHRY and CDR2 SYGVKD. V lost 6 bases to trimming and J lost 4 bases, with 22 bases between them. In DNA, the CDR3 is TGTGCCATCAGCCTTCCGACGGGCAGGAGCGCGTACAATGAGCAGTTCTTC. Encoded protein: CAISLPTGRSAYNEQFF.

The chain employs TRBV12-3 or TRBV12-4 and TRBJ2-1, with D maybe TRBD2 (6 bases). This CDR3 contains 12 residues. V gave up 6 bases and J gave up 5 bases, with 8 bases separating them. In DNA, the CDR3 is TGTGCCAGCAGGGGGGGAGACAATGAGCAGTTCTTC. Residues: CASRGGDNEQFF.

The chain couples TRBV20-1 to TRBJ1-6; TRBD1 aligns across 7 bases. Looked up from germline, CDR1 is DFQATT and CDR2 is SNEGSKA (reference sequence). J lost 6 bases, V lost 6 bases, and 8 bases had no gene match. The CDR3 sequence is 14 residues long. The CDR3 spells CSAKGASSNSPLHF. The CDR3 nucleotides are TGCAGTGCCAAGGGGGCCTCGAGTAATTCACCCCTCCACTTT.

This clonotype came up many times. This sequence joins TRBV6-5 and TRBJ2-1; D gene ambiguous. There are 15 residues in the CDR3. Germline CDR1 and CDR2: MNHEY and SVGAGI. V was shortened by 1 base and J by 5 bases, with 12 bases between the two germline ends. CDR3 amino acids: CASSYLPTANNEQFF. The CDR3 DNA is TGTGCCAGCAGTTACTTGCCCACAGCTAACAATGAGCAGTTCTTC.

The chain is built from TRBV16 and TRBJ1-2, with D unclear. Germline V gives CDR1 KGHSY, CDR2 FQNENV. V gave up 0 bases and J gave up 7 bases, with 6 bases separating them. This CDR3 has 12 residues. CDR3 bases: TGTGCCAGCAGCCAATCCATCGGTGGCTACACCTTC. Encoded protein: CASSQSIGGYTF.

This clonotype was recorded once. The chain is built from TRBV20-1 and TRBJ2-7, with D unresolved. V gave up 2 bases and J gave up 6 bases, with 14 bases separating them. Germline V gene data show CDR1 as DFQATT and CDR2 as SNEGSKA (reference sequence). The CDR3 covers 13 residues. The CDR3 protein is CSARNGPLSEQYF. CDR3 sequence (DNA): TGCAGTGCTAGAAACGGCCCTTTGTCCGAGCAGTACTTC.

This clonotype was recorded a few times. The rearrangement uses TRBV20-1 and TRBJ2-6; unclear D gene. Per germline, CDR1 DFQATT and CDR2 SNEGSKA (reference sequence). The V and J ends lost 2 bases and 2 bases respectively, with 7 bases between them. The CDR3 extends over 14 amino acids. The CDR3 is CSARTQPGANVLTF. The CDR3 nucleotides read TGCAGTGCTAGAACGCAACCTGGGGCCAACGTCCTGACTTTC.

The chain uses TRBV20-1 and TRBJ2-7; D is ambiguous. The V gene's germline CDR1 is DFQATT and CDR2 SNEGSKA (reference sequence). V was cut by 5 bases and J by 0 bases, with 14 bases left in between. This CDR3 is 14 amino acids long. The CDR3 here is CSAPDTRSSYEQYV. The CDR3 DNA reads TGCAGTGCTCCAGATACCAGGAGCTCCTACGAGCAGTACGTC.

This clonotype has more than one count but fewer than ten. The V and J genes are TRBV4-3 and TRBJ2-7, with D tentatively TRBD2 (5 bases). From germline, CDR1 is LGHNA and CDR2 YSLEER. The CDR3 is 17 amino acids. The V end lost 1 base, the J end lost 4 bases, and 20 bases lay between the germline ends. The DNA of the CDR3 is TGCGCCAGCAGCCAAGGGACGACGGGGAGTGTGTCTTACGAGCAGTACTTC. Protein: CASSQGTTGSVSYEQYF.

A few counts support this clonotype. The chain couples TRBV20-1 to TRBJ2-1, with D unclear. V shed 2 bases and J shed 3 bases, with 14 bases lying between them. The CDR3 is 15 residues long. From germline, CDR1 is DFQATT and CDR2 SNEGSKA (reference sequence). CDR3 amino acids: CSARPDPGHYNEQFF. CDR3 bases: TGCAGTGCTAGACCTGACCCAGGCCACTACAATGAGCAGTTCTTC.

This rearrangement joins TRBV7-2 to TRBJ2-5; the D is unclear. The J call may be in error: the DNA end matches TRBJ2-7 better. Germline V gene data show CDR1 as SGHTA and CDR2 as FQGNSA. The CDR3 is made up of 15 amino acids. CDR3 DNA sequence: TGTGCCAGCAGCTTAAGCCCCTTACGGACCTACGAGCAGTACTTC. This encodes CASSLSPLRTYEQYF.

The CDR3: CASSSGQGERYGYTF. CDR3 nucleotides: TGCGCCAGCAGCAGCGGACAGGGCGAACGGTATGGCTACACCTTC. The chain uses TRBV5-1 and TRBJ1-2; 8 bases line up with TRBD1. CDR1 SGHRS and CDR2 YFSETQ come from the germline V gene. The J segment lost 5 bases and the V segment lost 4 bases, leaving 10 bases of the junction unmatched. The CDR3 has 15 amino acids.

V and J are TRBV29-1 and TRBJ1-1; the D gene is possibly TRBD1 (6 bases). The CDR3 has 12 amino acids. Germline loops: CDR1 SQVTM, CDR2 ANQGSEA. Trimming pared 3 bases from V and 5 bases from J, leaving 10 bases between. CDR3 DNA: TGCAGCGTTGATAAGGGGGGGACTGAAGCTTTCTTT. Amino acid sequence: CSVDKGGTEAFF.

In this sample, this clonotype turned up a few times. This chain uses TRBV5-1 with TRBJ1-1; D gene uncertain. Trimming stripped 4 bases from V and 1 base from J, with 14 bases between. This CDR3 spans 15 amino acids. Germline CDR1 is SGHRS and CDR2 is YFSETQ. CDR3 loop: CASSRGGPENTEAFF. The CDR3 nucleotides read TGCGCCAGCAGCCGGGGAGGCCCCGAGAACACTGAAGCTTTCTTT.

The chain employs TRBV2 and TRBJ1-5; D remains unclear. Germline-derived CDR1 and CDR2 are SNHLY and FYNNEI. The V gene lost 6 bases and the J gene lost 2 bases, with 14 bases spanning the gap. This CDR3 is 15 amino acids long. This CDR3 is CASRERPWGNQPQHF. The CDR3 bases are TGTGCCAGCAGGGAGAGACCATGGGGCAATCAGCCCCAGCATTTT.

This clonotype was found once. The chain is built from TRBV27 and TRBJ2-1, with 9 bases lining up with TRBD2. The CDR3 consists of 19 residues. The germline CDR1 and CDR2 sequences are MNHEY and SMNVEV (reference sequence). With V trimmed by 1 base and J by 13 bases, 23 bases remained unmatched. CDR3 nucleotides: TGTGCCAGCAGTTTATTCGCGGGTAGCGGGAGTACGAGGGGAGAGACCCAGTTCTTC. Amino acid sequence: CASSLFAGSGSTRGETQFF.